This TCR beta chain was obtained from a study of metastatic and nonmetastatic thyroid tumors. Study-wide context: Thyroid patients, malignant and benign, had repertoires compared across blood and tumor or nodule tissue.

Every patient was untreated before thyroid surgery. Trimming cost V 4 bases and J 1 base, with 15 bases left between them. The CDR3 loop spans 16 amino acids. Germline assignment: CDR1 SGHDT and CDR2 YYEEEE. Per the study methods: Differences in CDR3 between clinicopathological groups were drawn on to build a classifier intended to discriminate distant-metastatic papillary thyroid cancer patients. MiXCR was used by TCRdb to re-call the PCR reads. TCRdb, not the original authors, processed these V and J calls. The sample carries roughly 30,000 clones, under 20% recorded once. This clone has ten or more counts. The antigen is undetermined. Overall study findings and caveats: When malignant thyroid tumors were compared with benign nodules, TCR beta diversity was reportedly significantly higher in the malignant tumors. This held in both blood and tumor samples.

This receptor was identified in a female donor with papillary thyroid cancer or a benign thyroid nodule (not recorded which). Some clones in this sample may be carry-over from other donors' samples. J is TRBJ1-5 and V is TRBV5-6; the D is unclear. The specimen was blood. The CDR3 loop reads CASSPSPIWSNQPQHF. As DNA, the CDR3 is TGTGCCAGCAGCCCCTCCCCGATATGGAGCAATCAGCCCCAGCATTTT.